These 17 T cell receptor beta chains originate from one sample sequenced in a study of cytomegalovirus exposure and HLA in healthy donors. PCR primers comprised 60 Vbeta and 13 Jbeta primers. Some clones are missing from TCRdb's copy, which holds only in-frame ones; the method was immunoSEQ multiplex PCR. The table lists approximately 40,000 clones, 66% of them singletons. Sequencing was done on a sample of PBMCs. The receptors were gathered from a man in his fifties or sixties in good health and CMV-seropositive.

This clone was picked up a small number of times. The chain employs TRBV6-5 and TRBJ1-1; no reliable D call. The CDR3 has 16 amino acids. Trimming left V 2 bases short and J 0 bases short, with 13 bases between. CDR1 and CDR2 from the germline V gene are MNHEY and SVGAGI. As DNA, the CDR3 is TGTGCCAGCAGTTACGGAGCGGGGAGGGTGAACACTGAAGCTTTCTTT. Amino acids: CASSYGAGRVNTEAFF.

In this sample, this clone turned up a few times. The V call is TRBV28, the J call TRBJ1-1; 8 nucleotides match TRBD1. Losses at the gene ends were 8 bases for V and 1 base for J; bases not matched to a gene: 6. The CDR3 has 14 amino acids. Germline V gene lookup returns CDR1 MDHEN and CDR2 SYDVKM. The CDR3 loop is CASGQGGGNTEAFF. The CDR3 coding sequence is TGTGCCAGCGGACAGGGAGGAGGGAACACTGAAGCTTTCTTT.

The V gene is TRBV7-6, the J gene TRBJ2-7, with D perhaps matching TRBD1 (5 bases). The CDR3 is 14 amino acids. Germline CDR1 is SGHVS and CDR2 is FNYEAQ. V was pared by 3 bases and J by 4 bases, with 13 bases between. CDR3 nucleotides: TGTGCCAGCAGCTTGCAAGGGGCGAGGTACGAGCAGTACTTC. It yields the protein CASSLQGARYEQYF. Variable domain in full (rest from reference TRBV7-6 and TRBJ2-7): GAGVSQSPRYKVTKRGQDVALRCDPISGHVSLYWYRQALGQGPEFLTYFNYEAQQDKSGLPNDRFSAERPEGSISTLTIQRTEQRDSAMYRCASSLQGARYEQYFGPGTRLTVT.

This CDR3 reads CASRYRGRDEQFF. The CDR3 bases are TGTGCCAGCAGATACAGGGGGCGCGATGAGCAGTTCTTC. The chain links TRBV6-5 to TRBJ2-1; 9 bases match TRBD1. Looked up from germline, CDR1 is MNHEY and CDR2 is SVGAGI. This CDR3 has 13 amino acids. V shed 6 bases, J shed 8 bases, and the junction held 5 bases outside the gene matches.

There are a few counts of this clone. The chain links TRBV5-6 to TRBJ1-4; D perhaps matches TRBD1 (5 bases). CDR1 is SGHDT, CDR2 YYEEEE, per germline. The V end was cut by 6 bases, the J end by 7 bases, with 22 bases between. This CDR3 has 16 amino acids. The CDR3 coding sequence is TGTGCCAGCACCTACAGACAGAGCATCGTCGGTGAAAAACTGTTTTTT. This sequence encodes CASTYRQSIVGEKLFF.

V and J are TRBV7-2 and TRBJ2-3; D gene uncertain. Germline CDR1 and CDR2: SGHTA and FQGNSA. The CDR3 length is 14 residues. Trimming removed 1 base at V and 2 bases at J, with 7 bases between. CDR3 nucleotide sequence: TGTGCCAGCAGCTTAGTGGCAGTCACAGATACGCAGTATTTT. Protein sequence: CASSLVAVTDTQYF.

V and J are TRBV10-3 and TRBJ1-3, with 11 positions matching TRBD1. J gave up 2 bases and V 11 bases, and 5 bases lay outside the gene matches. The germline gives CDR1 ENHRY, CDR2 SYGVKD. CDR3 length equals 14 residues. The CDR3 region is CASGQGAAGNTIYF. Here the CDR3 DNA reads TGTGCCTCCGGACAGGGGGCTGCTGGAAACACCATATATTTT.

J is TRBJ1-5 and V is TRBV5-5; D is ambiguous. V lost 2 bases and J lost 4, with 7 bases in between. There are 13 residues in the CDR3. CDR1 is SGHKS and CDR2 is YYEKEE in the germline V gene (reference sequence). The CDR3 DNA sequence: TGTGCCAGCAGCTTCAGCGGGAATCAGCCCCAGCATTTT. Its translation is CASSFSGNQPQHF.

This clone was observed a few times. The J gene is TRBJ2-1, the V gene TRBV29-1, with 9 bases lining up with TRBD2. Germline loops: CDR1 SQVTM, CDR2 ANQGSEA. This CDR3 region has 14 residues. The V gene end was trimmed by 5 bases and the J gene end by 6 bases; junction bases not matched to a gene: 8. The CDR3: CSVPRGGPGNEQFF. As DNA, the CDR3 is TGCAGCGTTCCGCGGGGGGGCCCGGGCAATGAGCAGTTCTTC.

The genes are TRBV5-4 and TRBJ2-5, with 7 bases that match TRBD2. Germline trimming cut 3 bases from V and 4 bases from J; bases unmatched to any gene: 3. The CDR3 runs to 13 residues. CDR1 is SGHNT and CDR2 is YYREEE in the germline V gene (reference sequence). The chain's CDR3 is CASSSGGSETQYF. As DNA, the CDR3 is TGTGCCAGCAGCTCGGGAGGATCAGAGACCCAGTACTTC.

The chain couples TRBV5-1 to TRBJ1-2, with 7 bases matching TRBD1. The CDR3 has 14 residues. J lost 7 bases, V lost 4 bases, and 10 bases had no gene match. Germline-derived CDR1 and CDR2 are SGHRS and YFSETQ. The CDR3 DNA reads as TGCGCCAGCAGCCAGGGGGGCAGAGGTTCTGGCTACACCTTC. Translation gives CASSQGGRGSGYTF.

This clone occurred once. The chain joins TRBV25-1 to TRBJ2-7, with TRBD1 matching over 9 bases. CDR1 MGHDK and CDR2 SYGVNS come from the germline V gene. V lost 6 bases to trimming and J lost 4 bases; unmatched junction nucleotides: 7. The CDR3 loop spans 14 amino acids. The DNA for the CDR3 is TGTGCCAGCAGGTCGACAGGGGGTGGGTACGAGCAGTACTTC. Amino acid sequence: CASRSTGGGYEQYF.

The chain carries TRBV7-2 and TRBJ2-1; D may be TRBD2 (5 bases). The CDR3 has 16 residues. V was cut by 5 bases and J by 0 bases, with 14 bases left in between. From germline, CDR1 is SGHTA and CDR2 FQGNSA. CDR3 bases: TGTGCCAGCAGCCAAGGAGGAGATAGCTCCTACAATGAGCAGTTCTTC. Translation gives CASSQGGDSSYNEQFF.

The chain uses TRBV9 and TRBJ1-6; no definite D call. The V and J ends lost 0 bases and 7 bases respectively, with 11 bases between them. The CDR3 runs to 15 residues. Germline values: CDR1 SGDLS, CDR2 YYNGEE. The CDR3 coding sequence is TGTGCCAGCAGCGTAGATCTCGCGGGGAATTCACCCCTCCACTTT. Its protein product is CASSVDLAGNSPLHF.

For the CDR3, the DNA is TGTGCCAGCAGCTTAAAGGACAGGGGAGAAGTGCAGTACTTC. Translation gives CASSLKDRGEVQYF. The chain links TRBV7-9 to TRBJ2-7; 9 bases are a match to TRBD1. CDR1 SEHNR and CDR2 FQNEAQ come from the germline V gene (reference sequence). The CDR3 spans 14 residues. V gave up 2 bases and J gave up 9 bases; unmatched junction bases: 8.

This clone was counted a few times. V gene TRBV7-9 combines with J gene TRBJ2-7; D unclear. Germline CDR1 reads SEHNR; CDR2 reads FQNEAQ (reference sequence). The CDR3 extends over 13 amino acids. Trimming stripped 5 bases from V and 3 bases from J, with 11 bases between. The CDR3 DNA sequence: TGTGCCAGCAGCAACTGGGCCGGCTACGAGCAGTACTTC. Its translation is CASSNWAGYEQYF.

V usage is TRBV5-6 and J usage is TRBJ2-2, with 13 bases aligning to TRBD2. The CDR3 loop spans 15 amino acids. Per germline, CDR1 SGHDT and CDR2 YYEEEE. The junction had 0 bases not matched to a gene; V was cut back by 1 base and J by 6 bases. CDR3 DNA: TGTGCCAGCAGCTTGACTAGCGGGGGGGCCGGGGAGCTGTTTTTT. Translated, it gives CASSLTSGGAGELFF.